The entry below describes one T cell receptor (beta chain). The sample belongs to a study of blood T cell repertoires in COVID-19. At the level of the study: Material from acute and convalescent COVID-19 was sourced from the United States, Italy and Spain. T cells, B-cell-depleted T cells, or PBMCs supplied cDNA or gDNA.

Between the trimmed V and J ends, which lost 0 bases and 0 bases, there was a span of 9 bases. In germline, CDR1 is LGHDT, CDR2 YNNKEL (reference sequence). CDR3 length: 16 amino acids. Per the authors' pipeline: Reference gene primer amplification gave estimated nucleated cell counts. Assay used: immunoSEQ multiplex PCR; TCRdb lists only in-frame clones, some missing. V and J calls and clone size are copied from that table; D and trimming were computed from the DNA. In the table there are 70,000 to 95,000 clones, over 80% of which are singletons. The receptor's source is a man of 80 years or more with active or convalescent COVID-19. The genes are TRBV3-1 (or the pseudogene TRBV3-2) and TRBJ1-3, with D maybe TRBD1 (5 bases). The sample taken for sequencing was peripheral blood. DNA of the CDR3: TGTGCCAGCAGCCAAGAAGGGGCCATCTCTGGAAACACCATATATTTT. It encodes CASSQEGAISGNTIYF.